This T cell receptor (beta chain) was obtained from a study of beta chain features in type 1 diabetes. Regarding this clone: Its target is not known.

Germline V gene lookup returns CDR1 SNHLY and CDR2 FYNNEI. The V gene lost 4 bases and the J gene lost 8 bases, with 8 bases spanning the gap. CDR3 length equals 11 residues. cDNA synthesis used the whole RNA isolate, giving expressed TCRB sequences. Using immunoSEQ multiplex PCR, the repertoire was profiled, and TCRdb retains in-frame clones only, with some absent. The table records under 350,000 clones, roughly an eighth of them present only once. Study-level results: Within the patient group, naive, central memory and Treg TCRB repertoires appeared more similar to each other than within healthy donors. In patients and controls equally, PCR might favor templates that are shorter. Sequencing the cDNA could make cells with high TCR expression show up more than they should. Moderate but significant shortening of TCRB CDR3s was recorded in all four CD4+ subsets from Type 1 diabetes patients.

The receptor comes from a man aged 30 to 39 with type 1 diabetes. Sequencing input: naive CD4+ T cells from blood. The V and J genes are TRBV2 and TRBJ1-2; no reliable D call. CDR3 sequence (DNA): TGTGCCAGCAGTGCGACTTCCGGCTACACCTTC. Its protein is CASSATSGYTF.